This T cell receptor (beta chain) was recovered during a study of shared clonotypes between healthy human individuals (dated by TCRdb to the early 2020s). For the study in its entirety: The cohort comprised a couple of women and a few men aged 18 to 49 years. Libraries were prepared and TCR repertoires were sequenced by different laboratories using diverse techniques, in order to increase sequencing depth and limit assay-specific biases. Between about 0.8 and 8.9 billion PBMCs per donor were obtained by leukapheresis. The study deeply sequenced blood TCR repertoires of five healthy adults to estimate repertoire size and the extent of clonotype sharing between individuals. Per donor, three plates each were used for CD4 naive and CD4 memory, two for CD8 naive, and one for CD8 memory.

What the authors observed across the whole study: The small number of donors limited the genetic and exposure-history diversity represented. Incomplete sequencing was indicated by rarefaction of sorted-subset datasets, despite the large sequencing depth. Compared with non-shared clonotypes, clonotypes shared by all four sorted-subset donors had higher generation probabilities. Approximately 5% of naive CD4, 3.5% of naive CD8, approximately 2% of memory CD4, and around 0.4% of memory CD8 clonotypes were shared across several donors. Naive subsets generally had larger estimated clonotype richness than memory subsets did. Pairwise subsampling indicated that sequencing depth was expected to affect the degree of clonotype sharing among donors. Only blood was sampled, and tissue TCR repertoires likely differ from those in blood.

The donors were healthy, HIV-negative adults with no recently reported acute infections or vaccinations. Only Caucasian adults living in Nashville, Tennessee, USA were represented among the donors. CD4+ T cells were enriched through magnetic negative selection, after which naive cells were positively selected on CD45RA and the remaining negative fraction served as the memory subset. After blood collection by leukapheresis, PBMCs were isolated using Ficoll-Histopaque density gradient centrifugation and then cryopreserved in the vapor phase of liquid nitrogen. Purity and quantity of every magnetically sorted T cell population were checked by analytical flow cytometry. Genomic DNA was isolated from every sorted fraction and measured by UV absorbance on a Nanodrop 2000c. Note on this clone: Its antigen is currently not known. The record has no base qualities; no much larger clone is one base away.

Taken from cysteine to phenylalanine, the CDR3 has 15 residues. Solely the CDR3 DNA is kept, with 45 bases framed from the first base. CDR1 and CDR2 (MNHNY, SVGAGI) derive from the germline V gene (reference sequence). After removal of 6 bases from V and 3 bases from J, the junction retains 5 bases not matched to a gene. Using the deep immunoSEQ assay, multiplex PCR amplified TCR CDR3 regions from genomic DNA. Extracted genomic DNA from each cell subset was spread evenly across all wells of several immunoSEQ 96-well plates, with each plate serving as a replicate. Each replicate PCR for sorted subsets received 150 to 250 ng genomic DNA, equal to about 30,000 T cell genomes. Purified libraries were measured with a Qubit 3.0 fluorometer, size-checked on a Bioanalyzer 2100, and measured again with the KAPA Library Quantification kit. A separate single-read 150-cycle Illumina NextSeq 550 flow cell was used to sequence each immunoSEQ 96-well plate. In the original analysis: Because only junctional sequences without quality scores were contained in the immunoSEQ output, filtering matching that applied to full-length reads could not be performed. Sequences were annotated with PyIR, a Python wrapper for IgBLAST v1.9, using IMGT germline references to assign V/J genes and CDR3. Reads were filtered out if the reads had weak V/J assignments (E-value above 1e-6), no CDR3, stop codons, out-of-frame junctions, or ambiguous translated residues. V3J clonotypes were defined by identical inferred V gene, J gene, and CDR3 amino acid sequence. The percentage overlap between two repertoires was calculated by dividing the number of shared unique clonotypes by the size of the smaller repertoire. RTK rarefaction, the Chao1 estimator, and Recon v2.1 estimates of unobserved clonotypes were used to assess repertoire richness. Generation probabilities for all TCRbeta clonotypes obtained by the gDNA method from several donors were computed using OLGA. What TCRdb holds here is the immuneACCESS table cut down to in-frame rearrangements. Part of the clones is not present; checked against another copy, under half of the missing clones reflect an unresolved V gene, and the others are unexplained. For V, J and clone size, that table is used; D and trimming come from the DNA. Across this sample there are 2 million to 2.5 million clones, with around 90% seen only once. Jointly, the top ten make up around 0.4% of the sample.

The rearrangement joined TRBV6-6 to TRBJ2-2, and TRBD1 aligns with 9 junction nucleotides. Material for sequencing was naive CD4+ T cells from PBMCs. The cell subset or site label, read with the paper, signifies: CD45RA+ positively selected. This TCR was sampled from a man between 18 and 35 years old in good health. Some clones in this sample may be carry-over from other donors' samples. DNA sequence: TGTGCCAGCAGGCCCGGGACAGGGTACACCGGGGAGCTGTTTTTT. This sequence encodes CASRPGTGYTGELFF.